A single sample is the source of the 10 T cell receptor beta chains below, sequenced in a study of T-cell memory formation after mild COVID-19. MiXCR, run by TCRdb on the 5' RACE reads, gives a single entry per CDR3 protein. The sample includes about 240,000 distinct CDR3 sequences, 8.5% to 9.5% seen only once; the top ten take 20% to 25%. Sample: PBMCs or a T cell subset sorted from them (not recorded which). Receptors originate from a man aged 18 to 35 who had mild COVID-19 (a few samples of this study predate the infection). Cell type and time point are not known.

This clonotype was seen a few times. V gene TRBV6-1 combines with J gene TRBJ1-4; D is uncertain. The CDR3 spans 16 residues. Germline loops: CDR1 MNHNS, CDR2 SASEGT. Trimming cost V 5 bases and J 5 bases, with 18 bases left between them. The CDR3 bases are TGTGCCAGCAGTTCCTACGCGGGTACCGCGAATGAAAAACTGTTTTTT. Amino acids: CASSSYAGTANEKLFF.

This clonotype was detected only a few times. The chain has TRBV18 and TRBJ1-1; D is uncertain. CDR1 and CDR2 (germline): KGHSH, LQKENI. V lost 6 bases to trimming and J lost 11 bases, with 16 bases between them. The CDR3 has 12 residues. CDR3 protein: CASSLDGRGAFF. The CDR3 DNA reads TGTGCCAGCTCCCTGGACGGCCGAGGCGCTTTCTTT.

There are a few counts of this clonotype. The genes are TRBV6-2 or TRBV6-3 and TRBJ1-1; D gene ambiguous. Germline assignment: CDR1 MNHEY and CDR2 SVGEGT. The V and J ends lost 6 bases and 8 bases respectively, with 16 bases between them. CDR3 length: 13 amino acids. The CDR3, as DNA: TGTGCCAGCAGACGCAGAGAACAGAACGAAGCTTTCTTT. Its protein product is CASRRREQNEAFF.

This clonotype was seen more than once but under ten times. The V gene is TRBV2, the J gene TRBJ2-5; unclear D gene. V lost 0 bases and J lost 6, with 5 bases in between. The V gene's germline CDR1 is SNHLY and CDR2 FYNNEI. The length of the CDR3 is 12 residues. CDR3 coding DNA: TGTGCCAGCAGTGAAGCCGGAAAGACCCAGTACTTC. It is translated as CASSEAGKTQYF.

The table lists this clonotype with many counts. The chain recombines TRBV9 with TRBJ2-1; D not resolved. V shed 5 bases and J shed 0 bases, with 9 bases lying between them. The CDR3 is made up of 14 amino acids. Looked up from germline, CDR1 is SGDLS and CDR2 is YYNGEE. The CDR3 reads CASRPLSSYNEQFF. The DNA for the CDR3 is TGTGCCAGCAGACCCCTGAGCTCCTACAATGAGCAGTTCTTC. The full variable domain, in which reference TRBV9 and TRBJ2-1 provide the parts outside the CDR3, is DSGVTQTPKHLITATGQRVTLRCSPRSGDLSVYWYQQSLDQGLQFLIQYYNGEERAKGNILERFSAQQFPDLHSELNLSSLELGDSALYFCASRPLSSYNEQFFGPGTRLTVL.

This clonotype was observed at least ten times. The chain carries TRBV5-1 and TRBJ1-6; D not resolved. Germline V gene data show CDR1 as SGHRS and CDR2 as YFSETQ. V lost 1 base to trimming and J lost 8 bases, with 7 bases between them. This CDR3 spans 13 amino acids. CDR3 amino acids: CASSLKADSPLHF. The CDR3 bases are TGCGCCAGCAGCTTGAAGGCAGATTCACCCCTCCACTTT.

Ten or more counts support this clonotype. The junction and the germline gene differ at one end; a read error may be behind it. The chain is built from TRBV5-4 and TRBJ2-3; 8 bases are a match to TRBD2. CDR1 and CDR2 (germline): SGHNT, YYREEE (reference sequence). This CDR3 contains 14 residues. The CDR3 sequence is CASSLTGGADTQYF. The DNA for the CDR3 is TGCGCCAGCAGCTTAACGGGAGGGGCAGATACGCAGTATTTT.

This rearrangement joins TRBV12-3 or TRBV12-4 to TRBJ1-5; D ambiguous. The CDR3 totals 17 residues. The ends were cut back, 6 bases at V and 7 bases at J, with 25 bases in the middle. CDR3 sequence: CASSQTGGGGEGQPQHF. In nucleotides, the CDR3 is TGTGCCAGCAGCCAGACGGGTGGAGGAGGAGAAGGCCAGCCCCAGCATTTT.

The gene calls are TRBV5-1 and TRBJ2-7, with 8 bases lining up with TRBD1. CDR3 length: 15 amino acids. V trimming: 2 bases; J trimming: 0 bases; junction bases outside the gene matches: 4. Germline-derived CDR1 and CDR2 are SGHRS and YFSETQ. CDR3 sequence (DNA): TGCGCCAGCAGCTTCGACAGGGGTCCCTCCTACGAGCAGTACTTC. As protein: CASSFDRGPSYEQYF. Using reference TRBV5-1 and TRBJ2-7 for the parts outside the CDR3, the full variable domain is KAGVTQTPRYLIKTRGQQVTLSCSPISGHRSVSWYQQTPGQGLQFLFEYFSETQRNKGNFPGRFSGRQFSNSRSEMNVSTLELGDSALYLCASSFDRGPSYEQYFGPGTRLTVT.

This clonotype has a handful of counts. V is TRBV9 and J is TRBJ2-3; 10 bases agree with TRBD2. Germline values: CDR1 SGDLS, CDR2 YYNGEE. The CDR3 totals 15 residues. V trimming: 3 bases; J trimming: 4 bases; junction bases outside the gene matches: 5. The CDR3 DNA follows: TGTGCCAGCAGCGGAACTAGCGGGACTGCAGATACGCAGTATTTT. This codes for CASSGTSGTADTQYF.